This is a list of T cell receptor beta chains from one sample in a study of cytomegalovirus exposure and HLA in healthy donors. Clones were sequenced by immunoSEQ multiplex PCR, and TCRdb holds only the in-frame ones, with some missing. This table holds 140,000 or so clones, roughly 80% found once. The sequenced material came from PBMCs. Source of these receptors: a female donor in good health and CMV-seronegative. The CDR3 runs from the conserved cysteine through the conserved F or W. D genes are given only for firm matches. Not all rows give a size; the values are once, few, many and, for expanded clones, a class.

V	size	D	J	DNA	CDR3
TRBV27	-	-	TRBJ2-2	TGTGCCAGCAGAAACGCACTGTGGACCGGGGAGCTGTTTTTT	CASRNALWTGELFF
TRBV19	many	-	TRBJ1-4	TGTGCCAGTAGTCCCCCAAAGACTTATAATGAAAAACTGTTTTTT	CASSPPKTYNEKLFF
TRBV27	-	-	TRBJ1-1	TGTGCCAGCAGTTTATTCCAACAGGGGAACACTGAAGCTTTCTTT	CASSLFQQGNTEAFF
TRBV5-1	-	TRBD2	TRBJ2-3	TGCGCCAGCAGCTTCGGGGGGGGCTTACTGGGCACAGATACGCAGTATTTT	CASSFGGGLLGTDTQYF
TRBV6-1	-	-	TRBJ1-6	TGTGCCAGCGTAGGACAGCCATATAATTCACCCCTCCACTTT	CASVGQPYNSPLHF
TRBV7-6	-	TRBD2	TRBJ2-2	TGTGCCAGCAGCTTAGTCGCGGCTAGCGGGATGGTTTTCGGGGAGCTGTTTTTT	CASSLVAASGMVFGELFF
TRBV5-1	-	TRBD1	TRBJ1-5	TGCGCCAGCAGCGTGGGACAGGGGGATCAGCCCCAGCATTTT	CASSVGQGDQPQHF
TRBV11-2	once	-	TRBJ2-3	TGTGCCAGCAGCCTGCGGGACCTAGGAGATACGCAGTATTTT	CASSLRDLGDTQYF
TRBV7-6	-	-	TRBJ1-1	TGTGCCAGCAGCTCTAGAGATAGGGAGACTGAAGCTTTCTTT	CASSSRDRETEAFF
TRBV7-2	few	-	TRBJ1-1	TGTGCCAGCAGCTTAGTATCGACAGGCGCTGAAGCTTTCTTT	CASSLVSTGAEAFF
TRBV7-9	-	TRBD1	TRBJ1-6	TGTGCCAGCAGCTCGCCCCAGGGGGGCTCCTATAATTCACCCCTCCACTTT	CASSSPQGGSYNSPLHF
TRBV7-9	-	-	TRBJ1-1	TGTGCCAGCAGCCCAAGAAAACAGAACACTGAAGCTTTCTTT	CASSPRKQNTEAFF
TRBV7-9	-	TRBD2	TRBJ2-7	TGTTCCAGCAGCCCTAGCGGGGAGGGAAGAGGAGGGGAGCAGTACTTC	CSSSPSGEGRGGEQYF
TRBV6-5	-	TRBD1	TRBJ2-7	TGTGCCAGCAGCCGACGGGACAGTTCCTACGAGCAGTACTTC	CASSRRDSSYEQYF
TRBV4-2	-	TRBD2	TRBJ2-1	TGTGCCAGCAGCCGATCTAGCGGGAGGGTTGGGAATGAGCAGTTCTTC	CASSRSSGRVGNEQFF
TRBV27	-	-	TRBJ1-5	TGTGCCAGCAGACAAACAACCGGGCCCGGGATCGTCACCAATCAGCCCCAGCATTTT	CASRQTTGPGIVTNQPQHF
TRBV30	-	TRBD1	TRBJ1-2	TGTGCCTGGAGTCCCTTGGACAGGGATAACTATGGCTACACCTTC	CAWSPLDRDNYGYTF
TRBV5-1	once	-	TRBJ2-7	TGCGCCAGCAGCCCAACTAAAGGGAGCTCCTACGAGCAGTACTTC	CASSPTKGSSYEQYF
TRBV5-1	-	TRBD1	TRBJ2-5	TGCGCCAGCACTTTGATTAGGACAGGGGGCCTGGGAAAAGAGACCCAGTACTTC	CASTLIRTGGLGKETQYF
TRBV19	-	TRBD1	TRBJ2-2	TGTGCCAGTAGCATACAGGGGCGTACCGGGGAGCTGTTTTTT	CASSIQGRTGELFF
TRBV9	-	-	TRBJ2-1	TGTGCCAGCAGCGTAGAAGGGGGGGGGCTATCCAATGAGCAGTTCTTC	CASSVEGGGLSNEQFF
TRBV7-8	-	-	TRBJ1-2	TGTGCCAGCAGCTTAGCGAGCGGAGACTATGGCTACCCCTTC	CASSLASGDYGYPF
TRBV4-1	once	-	TRBJ2-7	TGCGCCAGCAGCCATCCTACGACAAGCTCCTACGAGCAGTACTTC	CASSHPTTSSYEQYF
TRBV6-5	-	-	TRBJ2-7	TGTGCCAGCAGTTACTCCAGGCCAGGCTACGAGCAGTACTTC	CASSYSRPGYEQYF
TRBV2	-	-	TRBJ1-4	TGTGCCAGCAGCGAATTAGAGGAAAAACTGTTTTTT	CASSELEEKLFF
TRBV6-5	-	-	TRBJ1-6	TGTGCCAGCAGCCTGACAGGAGATAATTCACCCCTCCACTTT	CASSLTGDNSPLHF
TRBV7-9	few	TRBD1	TRBJ1-2	TGTGCCAGCAGCTGGGACAGTAACTATGGCTACACCTTC	CASSWDSNYGYTF
TRBV27	-	TRBD2	TRBJ2-5	TGTGCCAGCAGTAGAGGAGCGGGACTAGCGGGGGGAACCCAAGAGACCCAGTACTTC	CASSRGAGLAGGTQETQYF
TRBV19	few	TRBD1	TRBJ1-1	TGTGCCAGTAGAACAGGGGGCACTGAAGCTTTCTTT	CASRTGGTEAFF
TRBV28	-	-	TRBJ1-1	TGTGCCAGCAGTTCCCCCGAGCGGGCTTTCTTT	CASSSPERAFF
TRBV19	-	-	TRBJ2-2	TGTGCCAGTAGTATAACGAGTAACACCGGGGAGCTGTTTTTT	CASSITSNTGELFF
TRBV27	-	-	TRBJ2-4	TGTGCCAGCAGTTTGTCCAGGGCCAAAAAAAACATTCAGTACTTC	CASSLSRAKKNIQYF
TRBV28	-	TRBD1	TRBJ1-2	TGTGCCAGCAGTCTCCCGACAGGGAACGGTGGCTACACCTTC	CASSLPTGNGGYTF
TRBV29-1	few	-	TRBJ2-1	TGCAGCGTTGCGTCCTACAATGAGCAGTTCTTC	CSVASYNEQFF
TRBV7-7	-	-	TRBJ2-7	TGTGCCAGCAGCTTAGGTACAGGTACCTACGAGCAGTACTTC	CASSLGTGTYEQYF
TRBV21-1	-	-	TRBJ1-6	TGTGCCAGCAGACCCTCGAGGGAAACGCCCTATAATTCACCCCTCCACTTT	CASRPSRETPYNSPLHF
TRBV7-2	-	TRBD2	TRBJ2-2	TGTGCCAGCAACGCGGGGGGCCAAACCGGGGAGCTGTTTTTT	CASNAGGQTGELFF
TRBV4-1	few	-	TRBJ1-4	TGCGCCAGCAGCCAAAGTAATCGTGGACAGAATGAAAAACTGTTTTTT	CASSQSNRGQNEKLFF
TRBV27	-	TRBD1	TRBJ2-7	TGTGCCAGCAGATCGGGGGGACAGGGGACCTACGAGCAGTACTTC	CASRSGGQGTYEQYF
TRBV6-1	-	-	TRBJ2-3	TGTGCCAGCATTGGGCCACTCACAGATACGCAGTATTTT	CASIGPLTDTQYF
TRBV9	-	-	TRBJ2-1	TGTGCCAGCGGCACCCTAGCCAACACACTTAATGAGCAGTTCTTC	CASGTLANTLNEQFF
TRBV28	-	-	TRBJ1-6	TGTGCCAGCAGTTTAGGTCCCAGGGGAGGGAGTTCACCCCTCCACTTT	CASSLGPRGGSSPLHF
TRBV5-6	once	-	TRBJ1-5	TGTGCCAGCAGCTTAGGAGGCACCCGCTGGCCCCAGCATTTT	CASSLGGTRWPQHF
TRBV28	-	TRBD1	TRBJ1-5	TGTGCCAGCAGTCACCACAGGGGTGATAGCAATCAGCCCCAGCATTTT	CASSHHRGDSNQPQHF
TRBV9	-	-	TRBJ1-1	TGTGCCAGCAGCGTAGCAGCGGGGGGTTTGAAGGAAGCTTTCTTT	CASSVAAGGLKEAFF
TRBV5-6	-	-	TRBJ1-2	TGTGCCAGCAGCAGGAGCTATGGCTACACCTTC	CASSRSYGYTF
TRBV7-9	-	-	TRBJ1-4	TGTGCCAGCAGCTTACAGCCGGGGGTGAATGAAAAACTGTTTTTT	CASSLQPGVNEKLFF
TRBV29-1	-	TRBD1	TRBJ1-2	TGCAGCGTAACAGGGGATTTAAAAACTAACTATGGCTACACCTTC	CSVTGDLKTNYGYTF
TRBV7-8	-	-	TRBJ1-2	TGTGCCAGCAGCTTGACTTCCGGAGTGAGAAACTATGGCTACACCTTC	CASSLTSGVRNYGYTF
TRBV7-8	-	-	TRBJ1-2	TGTGCCAGCACCGAAGGCCGGGTGGTTGATGGCTACACCTTC	CASTEGRVVDGYTF
TRBV29-1	-	-	TRBJ1-2	TGCAGCGTTGAAGATCGAAGGGGGGGCTACACCTTC	CSVEDRRGGYTF
TRBV5-1	few	TRBD1	TRBJ1-4	TGCGCCAGCAGCTCAACAGGGGACGGAGGAAAACTGTTTTTT	CASSSTGDGGKLFF
TRBV7-8	-	-	TRBJ1-4	TGTGCCAGCAGCTCCCGCCGGGAAAAACTGTTTTTT	CASSSRREKLFF
TRBV18	-	-	TRBJ2-3	TGTGCCAGCTCACTCAACACAGATACGCAGTATTTT	CASSLNTDTQYF
TRBV5-8	-	TRBD2	TRBJ2-2	TGTGCCAGCAGCCTGATAGCGGGGGGGAACACCGGGGAGCTGTTTTTT	CASSLIAGGNTGELFF
TRBV28	-	TRBD2	TRBJ2-2	TGTGCCAGCATTGTCGGGGGGTTCACCGGGGAGCTGTTTTTT	CASIVGGFTGELFF
TRBV28	-	TRBD2	TRBJ2-7	TGTGCCAGCAGTTCAAGGAGCGGGACTTCCTACGAGCAGTACTTC	CASSSRSGTSYEQYF
TRBV6-1	-	TRBD1	TRBJ1-2	TGTGCCAGCAGAACAGGGGGCGAAAGTGGTGGCTACACCTTC	CASRTGGESGGYTF
TRBV7-6	-	TRBD2	TRBJ2-3	TGTGCCAGCAGCTTAGGGGGACTAGCGGTGCTCACAGATACGCAGTATTTT	CASSLGGLAVLTDTQYF